The 14 T cell receptor beta chains in this list originate from one sample, sequenced in a study of blood T cell repertoires in COVID-19. Profiled with immunoSEQ multiplex PCR; TCRdb holds only in-frame clones, not every one. Of tens of thousands of clones listed, roughly 85% were seen once; the top ten hold 3.5% to 4.5%. The sequenced sample was peripheral blood. These receptors were collected from a man aged 55 to 70 with acute or convalescent COVID-19.

This chain uses TRBV4-3 with TRBJ2-1; D is possibly TRBD2 (7 bases). V was cut by 3 bases and J by 2 bases, with 23 bases left in between. Germline values: CDR1 LGHNA, CDR2 YSLEER. The CDR3 loop spans 19 amino acids. Here the CDR3 DNA reads TGCGCCAGCAGCCACGGACAGTTTAGGGGGGGCCGTCCCTACAATGAGCAGTTCTTC. Protein product: CASSHGQFRGGRPYNEQFF.

This sequence joins TRBV7-3 and TRBJ1-5; maybe TRBD1 (6 bases). This CDR3 has 16 amino acids. Germline assignment: CDR1 SGHTA and CDR2 FQGTGA. V was pared by 1 base and J by 0 bases, with 10 bases between. The CDR3 nucleotides are TGTGCCAGCAGCTTAATGCAGGGGTATAGCAATCAGCCCCAGCATTTT. It codes for CASSLMQGYSNQPQHF.

This clone is a singleton in its sample. The chain is built from TRBV19 and TRBJ1-6; the match to TRBD1 covers 9 bases. The CDR3 runs 14 residues. V dropped 5 bases and J dropped 10; count of bases not matched to a gene: 6. Germline-derived CDR1 and CDR2 are LNHDA and SQIVND (reference sequence). The CDR3 spells CASSLTGGGSPLHF. For the CDR3, the DNA is TGTGCCAGTAGTTTGACAGGGGGGGGATCACCCCTCCACTTT.

V is TRBV25-1 and J is TRBJ1-1; TRBD1 matches at 10 bases. The V segment lost 7 bases and the J segment 1 base; nucleotides outside the gene matches: 15. CDR3 length: 18 residues. Looked up from germline, CDR1 is MGHDK and CDR2 is SYGVNS. CDR3 coding DNA: TGTGCCAGCATCTCCTCGACCCCGGACAGGGGGACGAACACTGAAGCTTTCTTT. As protein: CASISSTPDRGTNTEAFF.

The chain has TRBV5-1 and TRBJ1-4, with D possibly being TRBD1 (6 bases). Germline CDR1 SGHRS, CDR2 YFSETQ. The V end was cut by 3 bases, the J end by 5 bases, with 17 bases between. The CDR3 consists of 16 residues. CDR3 loop: CASSSLFGQPNEKLFF. DNA for the CDR3: TGCGCCAGCAGCTCCCTGTTCGGACAGCCAAATGAAAAACTGTTTTTT.

V and J are TRBV4-1 and TRBJ2-1, with D perhaps TRBD2 (5 bases). CDR1 and CDR2 from the germline V gene are MGHRA and YSYEKL. With 4 bases removed from V and 3 bases from J, the gap between germline ends came to 10 bases. CDR3 length equals 14 residues. Written as DNA, the CDR3 is TGCGCCAGCAGCCCCCGAGGGTACTACAATGAGCAGTTCTTC. This gives the protein CASSPRGYYNEQFF.

The V and J genes are TRBV12-5 and TRBJ2-1; D possibly corresponds to TRBD1 (6 bases). Between the trimmed V and J ends, which lost 0 bases and 2 bases, there was a span of 11 bases. Germline CDR1 LGHNT, CDR2 FRNRAP. The CDR3 extends over 16 amino acids. CDR3 sequence (DNA): TGTGCTAGTGGTTTGGTAAAGGGGGACACCTACAATGAGCAGTTCTTC. Translating gives CASGLVKGDTYNEQFF.

The chain links TRBV30 to TRBJ1-1; the D gene is possibly TRBD1 (6 bases). V lost 2 bases to trimming and J lost 8 bases, with 15 bases between them. Germline-derived CDR1 and CDR2 are GTSNPN and SVGIG (reference sequence). This CDR3 has 13 residues. Here the CDR3 DNA reads TGTGCCTGGAGTCGGACAGTTCTGCCCGAAGCTTTCTTT. Residues: CAWSRTVLPEAFF.

The chain combines TRBV2 with TRBJ2-2, with a possible D match to TRBD2 (5 bases). CDR3 length: 13 residues. The germline gives CDR1 SNHLY, CDR2 FYNNEI. The V and J ends lost 7 bases and 6 bases respectively, with 12 bases between them. CDR3 sequence (DNA): TGTGCCAGCACCGCGAGAGCGGCCGGGGAGCTGTTTTTT. Protein product: CASTARAAGELFF.

The V and J genes are TRBV18 and TRBJ2-3; D remains unclear. V was cut by 3 bases and J by 7 bases, with 11 bases left in between. The CDR3 covers 13 residues. Germline V gives CDR1 KGHSH, CDR2 LQKENI. This CDR3 reads CASSPLEANTQYF. In nucleotides, the CDR3 is TGTGCCAGCTCACCCTTAGAGGCAAATACGCAGTATTTT.

The chain is built from TRBV3-1 (or the pseudogene TRBV3-2) and TRBJ1-5; D remains ambiguous. Trimming cost V 0 bases and J 0 bases, with 6 bases left between them. CDR3 size: 15 residues. Germline V CDR1 and CDR2: LGHDT, YNNKEL (reference sequence). The CDR3 is CASSQETHSNQPQHF. The CDR3 DNA reads TGTGCCAGCAGCCAAGAGACACATAGCAATCAGCCCCAGCATTTT.

This clone came up once. The chain couples TRBV27 to TRBJ2-1, with a tentative D call TRBD1 (5 bases). Trimming took 7 bases from V and 2 from J, leaving 12 bases between them. CDR1 is MNHEY and CDR2 is SMNVEV in the germline V gene (reference sequence). This CDR3 comprises 14 residues. The CDR3: CASNRQPTYNEQFF. The CDR3 coding sequence is TGTGCCAGCAATCGACAGCCTACCTACAATGAGCAGTTCTTC.

The genes are TRBV18 and TRBJ2-1; 8 bases match TRBD1. This CDR3 has 14 residues. Trimming removed 8 bases from V and 2 bases from J; junction bases left unmatched: 5. Germline values: CDR1 KGHSH, CDR2 LQKENI. In DNA, the CDR3 is TGTGCCAGCGCCGACAGGGGACCCTACAATGAGCAGTTCTTC. Translating it yields CASADRGPYNEQFF.

The V call is TRBV27, the J call TRBJ1-5, with a tentative D call TRBD1 (5 bases). CDR1 and CDR2 (germline): MNHEY, SMNVEV (reference sequence). The V and J ends lost 4 bases and 5 bases respectively, with 21 bases between them. The CDR3 has 17 amino acids. The CDR3 is CASSSVGFLGGYQPQHF. Here the CDR3 DNA reads TGTGCCAGCAGTTCCGTAGGGTTCTTGGGGGGTTATCAGCCCCAGCATTTT.